Sequencing of this TCR beta chain was carried out in a study of CD8 T cells in ankylosing spondylitis. Points from the study as a whole: Earlier authors reported some of these motif variants in reactive arthritis synovial fluid and blood. Significant enrichment of disease-linked clones was reportedly seen in matched ankylosing spondylitis synovial fluid. Seven to nine highly homologous variants made up a TCR beta motif that seemed to typify ankylosing spondylitis blood.

MiXCR was run by TCRdb on the 5' RACE reads, yielding one entry per CDR3 protein. The table includes approximately 46,000 distinct CDR3 sequences, about 11% detected once. The germline gives CDR1 SGHTS, CDR2 YDEGEE. The CDR3 is made up of 14 amino acids. V was shortened by 0 bases and J by 5 bases, with 9 bases between the two germline ends. The table lists this clonotype with many counts. What it recognizes is unknown. Sequencing was performed on blood, either unsorted or a sorted T cell fraction (not recorded which). This chain joins TRBV5-8 and TRBJ2-4; D unclear. This sequence originates from a male donor with ankylosing spondylitis or in good health (not recorded which). The CDR3 nucleotides are TGTGCCAGCAGCTTGGAACAGTCCCAAAACATTCAGTACTTC. Translating gives CASSLEQSQNIQYF.